This T cell receptor (beta chain) was documented in a study of breast tumors, draining lymph nodes, adjacent tissues. Axillary draining lymph nodes of breast cancer patients supplied the node samples. Details on this clonotype: Its specificity is not known.

TCRdb processed the multiplex PCR reads anew with MiXCR; each CDR3 protein has one entry. The sample has over 200,000 distinct CDR3 sequences; about a third are singletons. Whole-study findings and limits: Tumor repertoires ranked between lymph nodes and nontumor tissue in diversity, with V and J gene preferences. Most tumor T cells seemingly derive from lymph node, then expand in tumor.

The CDR3 is 13 residues long. J lost 0 bases, V lost 3 bases, and 2 bases had no gene match. Germline-derived CDR1 and CDR2 are DFQATT and SNEGSKA (reference sequence). The rearrangement links TRBV20-1 to TRBJ2-7; 7 bases are a match to TRBD1. Sample: axillary lymph node tissue. This receptor was obtained from a female donor with breast cancer. Some clones in this sample may be carry-over from other donors' samples. This CDR3 reads CSARTGFSYEQYF. CDR3 DNA: TGCAGTGCTAGGACAGGGTTCTCCTACGAGCAGTACTTC.